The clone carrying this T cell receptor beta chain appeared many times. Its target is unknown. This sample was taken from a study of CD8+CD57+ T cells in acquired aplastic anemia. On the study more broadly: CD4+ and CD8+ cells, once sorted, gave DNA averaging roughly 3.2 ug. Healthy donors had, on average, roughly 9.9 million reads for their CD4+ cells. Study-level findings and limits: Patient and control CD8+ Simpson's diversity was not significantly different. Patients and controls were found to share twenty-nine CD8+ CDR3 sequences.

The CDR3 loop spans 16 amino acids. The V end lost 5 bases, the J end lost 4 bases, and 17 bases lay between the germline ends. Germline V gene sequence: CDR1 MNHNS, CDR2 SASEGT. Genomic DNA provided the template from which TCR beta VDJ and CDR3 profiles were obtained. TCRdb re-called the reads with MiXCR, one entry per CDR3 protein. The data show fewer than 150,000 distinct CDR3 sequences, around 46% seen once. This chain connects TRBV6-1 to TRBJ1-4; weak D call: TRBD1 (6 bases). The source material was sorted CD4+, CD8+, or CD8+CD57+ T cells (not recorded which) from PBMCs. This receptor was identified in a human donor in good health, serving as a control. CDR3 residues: CASSLSGGRGNEKLFF. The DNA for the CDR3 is TGTGCCAGCAGTCTCAGTGGGGGGCGCGGTAATGAAAAACTGTTTTTT.